The 20 T cell receptor beta chains presented below share a single source sample, sequenced in a study of blood T cell repertoires in COVID-19. The protocol was immunoSEQ multiplex PCR, while the TCRdb copy is restricted to in-frame clones and leaves out a portion. The sample lists under 300,000 clones, around 90% occurring once. The sequenced sample consisted of peripheral blood. All receptors come from a woman between 40 and 55 years old who had recovered from COVID-19.

The chain is built from TRBV9 and TRBJ2-7; D is uncertain. This CDR3 has 15 residues. V was pared by 0 bases and J by 2 bases, with 12 bases between. Per germline, CDR1 SGDLS and CDR2 YYNGEE. DNA of the CDR3: TGTGCCAGCAGCGTAGCCCCTGGCGGAGCCTACGAGCAGTACTTC. Translation: CASSVAPGGAYEQYF.

The V gene is TRBV3-1 (or the pseudogene TRBV3-2), the J gene TRBJ1-5; the D gene is possibly TRBD1 (6 bases). The CDR3 totals 16 residues. The V end lost 3 bases, the J end lost 11 bases, and 23 bases lay between the germline ends. Germline V lookup: CDR1 LGHDT, CDR2 YNNKEL (reference sequence). The CDR3 sequence: CASSQSWDTPLIAQHF. In DNA form, the CDR3 reads TGTGCCAGCAGCCAGTCCTGGGACACCCCCCTGATAGCCCAGCATTTT.

This chain connects TRBV7-9 to TRBJ1-2, with 7 bases aligning to TRBD1. The germline V gene has CDR1 SEHNR and CDR2 FQNEAQ (reference sequence). Losses at the gene ends were 3 bases for V and 8 bases for J; bases not matched to a gene: 15. The CDR3 has 16 amino acids. The CDR3 DNA follows: TGTGCCAGCAGCTTTGTCGCCGGGACAGAAATCGGGGGCTACACCTTC. Translation gives CASSFVAGTEIGGYTF.

This clone appeared a single time. The rearrangement links TRBV27 to TRBJ2-2; TRBD2 aligns across 7 bases. Germline V gene sequence: CDR1 MNHEY, CDR2 SMNVEV (reference sequence). V shed 10 bases, J shed 6 bases, and the junction held 17 bases outside the gene matches. This CDR3 has 16 residues. The CDR3, as DNA: TGTGCCACCACCCCAACGGCGGGAGTTTTGGCCGGGGAGCTGTTTTTT. Translating it yields CATTPTAGVLAGELFF.

The chain links TRBV3-1 (or the pseudogene TRBV3-2) to TRBJ1-3, with no clear D. V was cut by 2 bases and J by 1 base, with 9 bases left in between. Germline CDR1 and CDR2: LGHDT and YNNKEL (reference sequence). The CDR3 sequence is 15 residues long. The CDR3 loop is CASSQSSVSGNTIYF. The CDR3 DNA is TGTGCCAGCAGCCAATCGAGTGTTTCTGGAAACACCATATATTTT.

The chain combines TRBV4-1 with TRBJ2-7, with 8 bases lining up with TRBD2. The CDR3 has 16 amino acids. The V segment lost 3 bases and the J segment 1 base; nucleotides outside the gene matches: 8. Germline V gives CDR1 MGHRA, CDR2 YSYEKL. The CDR3 protein is CASSHSIAGTSYEQYF. In DNA form, the CDR3 reads TGCGCCAGCAGCCATTCCATAGCGGGGACGTCCTACGAGCAGTACTTC.

J is TRBJ2-1 and V is TRBV10-2; tentative D call: TRBD2 (5 bases). This CDR3 spans 15 amino acids. V was pared by 4 bases and J by 3 bases, with 13 bases between. Germline V CDR1 and CDR2: WSHSY, SAAADI. CDR3 DNA sequence: TGCGCCAGCAGTGGGATAGCGTCATTCTACAATGAGCAGTTCTTC. This sequence encodes CASSGIASFYNEQFF.

The CDR3 is CASSWGLAGANEQFF. The CDR3 DNA is TGTGCCAGCAGCTGGGGACTAGCGGGAGCTAATGAGCAGTTCTTC. This chain joins TRBV7-2 and TRBJ2-1, with 14 bases identical to TRBD2. Trimming took 4 bases from V and 7 from J; bases not matched to a gene: 3. The CDR3 consists of 15 residues. The germline CDR1 and CDR2 sequences are SGHTA and FQGNSA.

This clone has only one observation. The V and J genes are TRBV7-6 and TRBJ2-3, with D perhaps matching TRBD2 (5 bases). The CDR3 is 16 residues long. The V gene lost 1 base and the J gene lost 0 bases, with 11 bases spanning the gap. In germline, CDR1 is SGHVS, CDR2 FNYEAQ. The CDR3 DNA is TGTGCCAGCAGCTTAGAATATCGGACTAGCACAGATACGCAGTATTTT. Its translation: CASSLEYRTSTDTQYF.

This chain links TRBV28 with TRBJ2-5, with 7 bases lining up with TRBD1. The trim removed 6 bases at V and 4 bases at J, leaving 14 bases unmatched. CDR3 length equals 16 residues. Germline CDR1 and CDR2: MDHEN and SYDVKM. The CDR3 protein is CASSPIPTGNPETQYF. The CDR3 nucleotides are TGTGCCAGCAGCCCGATTCCGACAGGGAACCCAGAGACCCAGTACTTC.

The J gene is TRBJ2-3, the V gene TRBV11-2; possible D gene TRBD2, 6 bases. CDR3 length equals 18 residues. Germline V lookup: CDR1 SGHAT, CDR2 FQNNGV. Between the trimmed V and J ends, which lost 5 bases and 6 bases, there was a span of 27 bases. The CDR3, as DNA: TGTGCCAGCAGCCCCCGCCCGAGCCTGGGACTGACGCAGGATACGCAGTATTTT. Protein sequence: CASSPRPSLGLTQDTQYF.

The rearrangement uses TRBV11-3 and TRBJ1-6; 8 bases align to TRBD1. Germline V gene sequence: CDR1 SGHNT, CDR2 YENEEA. This CDR3 spans 18 amino acids. V shed 2 bases and J 7 bases; nucleotides not matched to a gene: 13. CDR3 sequence: CASSLHGQGASWNSPLHF. The CDR3 bases are TGTGCCAGCAGCTTACACGGACAGGGTGCTTCGTGGAATTCACCCCTCCACTTT.

This chain joins TRBV5-4 and TRBJ2-7; D might be TRBD1 (6 bases). This CDR3 spans 15 amino acids. Germline CDR1 is SGHNT and CDR2 is YYREEE (reference sequence). With 4 bases removed from V and 0 bases from J, the gap between germline ends came to 14 bases. CDR3 region: CASSDGQSSSYEQYF. In DNA form, the CDR3 reads TGTGCCAGCAGCGATGGACAGTCAAGCTCCTACGAGCAGTACTTC.

The gene calls are TRBV7-2 and TRBJ2-1, with D unclear. The V end was cut by 3 bases, the J end by 3 bases, with 3 bases between. In germline, CDR1 is SGHTA, CDR2 FQGNSA. The CDR3 contains 12 residues. CDR3 coding DNA: TGTGCCAGCAGCTTTCGCTACAATGAGCAGTTCTTC. Encoded protein: CASSFRYNEQFF.

This chain's CDR3 is CASSVGTSGIGEQFF. The CDR3 nucleotides read TGTGCCAGCAGCGTCGGGACTAGCGGGATTGGGGAGCAGTTCTTC. The chain has TRBV9 and TRBJ2-1; 13 bases fit TRBD2. After removal of 2 bases from V and 10 bases from J, the junction contained 6 bases not matched to a gene. The CDR3 loop spans 15 amino acids. Germline V gene sequence: CDR1 SGDLS, CDR2 YYNGEE.

This CDR3 is CASSVQAGSGEQFF. CDR3 coding DNA: TGTGCCAGCAGCGTACAAGCGGGAAGTGGTGAGCAGTTCTTC. The gene calls are TRBV9 and TRBJ2-1, with 7 bases matching TRBD2. Germline V gene lookup returns CDR1 SGDLS and CDR2 YYNGEE. V gave up 1 base and J gave up 9 bases; unmatched junction bases: 7. The length of the CDR3 is 14 residues.

This sequence joins TRBV4-2 and TRBJ2-3; D is possibly TRBD1 (6 bases). V was pared by 4 bases and J by 1 base, with 18 bases between. Germline lookup yields CDR1 LGHNA and CDR2 YNFKEQ. This CDR3 is 17 amino acids long. The CDR3 DNA reads as TGTGCCAGCAGCCCCACAGGGAGATACGAAGGCACAGATACGCAGTATTTT. It yields the protein CASSPTGRYEGTDTQYF.

The chain employs TRBV25-1 and TRBJ1-5; no clear D gene. Deletions cut 5 bases from V and 9 bases from J, with 11 bases between. CDR3 length: 12 amino acids. Per germline, CDR1 MGHDK and CDR2 SYGVNS. The CDR3 reads CASSLRGGPQHF. DNA for the CDR3: TGTGCCAGCAGTTTAAGAGGCGGGCCCCAGCATTTT.

This chain uses TRBV11-2 with TRBJ1-4; 7 bases line up with TRBD1. From germline, CDR1 is SGHAT and CDR2 FQNNGV. This CDR3 has 16 residues. The trim removed 2 bases at V and 7 bases at J, leaving 10 bases unmatched. The CDR3 bases are TGTGCCAGCAGCTTATTCGGAGGGGGCGGAGGTGAAAAACTGTTTTTT. This encodes CASSLFGGGGGEKLFF.

The J gene is TRBJ2-2, the V gene TRBV21-1; the table's TRBD1 call for D was not verified on the DNA. TRBV21-1 is annotated as a pseudogene. The CDR3 is made up of 17 amino acids. The CDR3 is CASSGPRSRARTGELFF. CDR3 DNA: TGTGCCAGCAGCGGTCCAAGGAGCAGGGCCCGCACCGGGGAGCTGTTTTTT.